A selection of T cell receptor beta chains follows, all from one sample in a study of T cell responses to AZD1222 COVID-19 vaccine. Generated by immunoSEQ multiplex PCR, the TCRdb table keeps only in-frame clones and is missing some. The sample lists around 190,000 clones; roughly 88% were seen once. Sequencing was performed on peripheral blood, taken 28 days after the second AZD1222 dose. These receptors originate from an adult who received the AZD1222 COVID-19 vaccine. Both conserved end residues are part of each CDR3. Fields, in order: clone size, J gene, V gene, D gene, CDR3 DNA, CDR3 protein. D genes are given only for firm matches. Clone size appears in some rows only: once, few, many, or a class for an expanded clone.

. TRBJ2-1 TRBV15 . TGTGCCACCAGCAGAGATCTGGGCAGGAGAACCTACAATGAGCAGTTCTTC CATSRDLGRRTYNEQFF
. TRBJ1-4 TRBV5-1 TRBD1 TGCGCCAGCAGCATTACAGGGGGCGGAATTAATGAAAAACTGTTTTTT CASSITGGGINEKLFF
. TRBJ1-6 TRBV6-5 . TGTGCCAGCAGTCCTTGGGGAGCGGATTCACCCCTCCACTTT CASSPWGADSPLHF
. TRBJ1-4 TRBV18 . TGTGCCAGCTCACTCGACCTGGGTGAAAAACTGTTTTTT CASSLDLGEKLFF
. TRBJ2-7 TRBV7-9 . TGTGCCAGCAGCTTGGGGGCGGTCGAGCAGTACTTC CASSLGAVEQYF
. TRBJ2-2 TRBV4-1 TRBD2 TGCGCCAGCAGCCAAGAAGGAGCGGGGGCGAACACCGGGGAGCTGTTTTTT CASSQEGAGANTGELFF
few TRBJ1-3 TRBV19 . TGTGCCAGTAGTCCGGGAACTGGAAACACCATATATTTT CASSPGTGNTIYF
. TRBJ2-1 TRBV25-1 TRBD2 TGTGCCAGCAGTGAATGGGGGCGTAATGCCACTAGCGGGCAGTTCTTC CASSEWGRNATSGQFF
. TRBJ1-2 TRBV4-3 . TGCGCCAGCAGCCAAGGATGGAGGGGGATCGGTTGGTATGGCTACACCTTC CASSQGWRGIGWYGYTF
. TRBJ2-3 TRBV6-5 . TGTGCCAGCGGGATACTAGTCGCCACAGATACGCAGTATTTT CASGILVATDTQYF
. TRBJ1-5 TRBV11-2 . TGTGCCAGCAGCCTCGACAGCGGGACTCAGCCCCAGCATTTT CASSLDSGTQPQHF
. TRBJ2-2 TRBV11-3 . TGTGCCAGCAGCTCCCAAAACACCGGGGAGCTGTTTTTT CASSSQNTGELFF
. TRBJ2-7 TRBV10-3 TRBD1 TGTGCCACCAAAGGGGGGACAGGGGCCCTGGGGGAGCAGTACTTC CATKGGTGALGEQYF
. TRBJ2-1 TRBV29-1 TRBD2 TGCAGCGTTGACCAAGGGACTAGCGATTTTAATAGGCAGTTCTTC CSVDQGTSDFNRQFF
. TRBJ2-5 TRBV5-4 TRBD1 TGTGCCAGCACCGTCGGGACAGGGGCGGAGACCCAGTACTTC CASTVGTGAETQYF
. TRBJ2-1 TRBV7-2 TRBD1 TGTGCCAGCAGCTTATCGGGACAGGGAATAACAGAGCAGTTCTTC CASSLSGQGITEQFF
once TRBJ1-4 TRBV19 TRBD1 TGTGCCAGTAGTACAGCTGGCAGGGACAGCGAAAAACTGTTTTTT CASSTAGRDSEKLFF
. TRBJ2-1 TRBV6-1 . TGTGCCAGCAGTGAAGACGACAGCCGCTACAATGAGCAGTTCTTC CASSEDDSRYNEQFF
. TRBJ2-2 TRBV3-1/TRBV3-2 TRBD2 TGTGCCAGCAGCCCCCCCGGACTAGCGAGGGTCGGGGAGCTGTTTTTT CASSPPGLARVGELFF
once TRBJ2-7 TRBV30 . TGTGCCTGGAGTGTAGGGCAGGGGAACGAGCAGTACTTC CAWSVGQGNEQYF
. TRBJ2-7 TRBV20-1 TRBD1 TGCAGTGCTAGTGTTTTAGGGACAGGGGACAAGGGGGACGAGCAGTACTTC CSASVLGTGDKGDEQYF
. TRBJ1-5 TRBV30 . TGTGCCTGGACTACTGTCCCCAGTGCCTATAGCAATCAGCCCCAGCATTTT CAWTTVPSAYSNQPQHF
. TRBJ2-7 TRBV27 . TGTGCCAGCAGCCGCACAGAGGGACAACTCTCTTACGAGCAGTACTTC CASSRTEGQLSYEQYF
. TRBJ2-7 TRBV19 TRBD1 TGTGCCAGTAGTGCCCCTCGGCGACAGGGACGGGACGAGCAGTACTTC CASSAPRRQGRDEQYF
. TRBJ2-5 TRBV20-1 . TGCAGTACGGCCGCGGGGGAGACCCAGTACTTC CSTAAGETQYF
. TRBJ2-3 TRBV7-3 . TGTGCCAGCAGCCCCGACCCGACAGATACGCAGTATTTT CASSPDPTDTQYF
. TRBJ1-2 TRBV13 . TGTGCCAGCAGCTTAAGACCGGGGTCCTATGGCTACACCTTC CASSLRPGSYGYTF
. TRBJ2-4 TRBV5-5 TRBD1 TGTGCCAGCAGCTTGGATGGGACAGGGTCTGACATTCAGTACTTC CASSLDGTGSDIQYF
. TRBJ1-2 TRBV3-1/TRBV3-2 . TGTGCCAGCAGCCAAGAGTCCAGGGTGAGTGGCTACACCTTC CASSQESRVSGYTF
. TRBJ2-1 TRBV7-3 TRBD2 TGTGCCAGCAGCGTGACTAGCGGGGGAATCAATGAGCAGTTCTTC CASSVTSGGINEQFF
once TRBJ1-4 TRBV6-6 . TGTGCCAGCACCCAATCAGGGGCTCCTAATGAAAAACTGTTTTTT CASTQSGAPNEKLFF
. TRBJ2-5 TRBV18 . TGTGCCAGCTCGTCTTCCGGCGGTCATGAGGGCCAGTACTTC CASSSSGGHEGQYF
. TRBJ1-2 TRBV30 . TGTGCCTGGCACCATCTGGGGCTCGGTGGCTACACCTTC CAWHHLGLGGYTF
. TRBJ1-6 TRBV6-5 . TGTGCCGTTCAGAGCTCCTATAATTCACCCCTCCACTTT CAVQSSYNSPLHF
. TRBJ1-1 TRBV18 . TGTGCCAGCGACCCCACGGGAGGAGACACTGAAGCTTTCTTT CASDPTGGDTEAFF
few TRBJ1-2 TRBV6-5 . TGTGCCAGCAGCCAGAGTCCCTATGGCTACACCTTC CASSQSPYGYTF